Sequencing of this TCR beta chain was carried out in a study of CD8 T cells in Susac syndrome. CDR3 length: 13 amino acids. CDR1 is SGHRS and CDR2 is YFSETQ in the germline V gene. The V end was cut by 0 bases, the J end by 8 bases, with 9 bases between. Reverse transcription of about 0.5 to 1 ug RNA used random hexamers. A multiplex approach, immunoSEQ multiplex PCR, amplified TCR beta CDR3 across 54 Vbeta and 13 Jbeta. MiXCR, applied by TCRdb to the immunoSEQ multiplex PCR reads, yields one record per CDR3 protein. In the table there are 160,000 or so distinct CDR3 sequences, 85% to 95% of which are singletons.

The V and J genes are TRBV5-1 and TRBJ1-5; D is uncertain. The sequenced sample was CD8+ T cells from PBMCs. The TCR sequence derives from a human donor with multiple sclerosis. DNA for the CDR3: TGCGCCAGCAGCTTGGATCCGGTGAAGCCCCAGCATTTT. Its translation: CASSLDPVKPQHF.